This T cell receptor (beta chain) was captured by sequencing in a study of vaccination and CD4 T cells after COVID-19. The assay that was used to sequence DNA from cultured CD4+ T cells was the Oncomine TCR Beta short-read assay. A single record per CDR3 protein comes from TCRdb applying MiXCR to the PCR reads. This table has some 20,000 distinct CDR3 sequences, 45% to 70% appearing once. As regards this clonotype: Antigen specificity is unknown.

The CDR3 has 15 amino acids. Germline CDR1 is LNHDA and CDR2 is SQIVND (reference sequence). V lost 1 base to trimming and J lost 8 bases; unmatched junction nucleotides: 8. Treatment reported: approximately nine-day PBMC culture with coronavirus spike peptide pools or control peptides (ViraFEST assay). From the approximately 10-day cultures, CD4+ T cells were isolated by negative selection. The gene calls are TRBV19 and TRBJ2-3; TRBD2 matches 8 bases. The sequencing sample was made of CD4+ T cells from blood, cultured in vitro. This receptor was identified in a human donor who had recovered from COVID-19. CDR3 DNA: TGTGCCAGTAGTATAGCCGGGGGGGCCGGGGGTACGCAGTATTTT. It encodes CASSIAGGAGGTQYF.